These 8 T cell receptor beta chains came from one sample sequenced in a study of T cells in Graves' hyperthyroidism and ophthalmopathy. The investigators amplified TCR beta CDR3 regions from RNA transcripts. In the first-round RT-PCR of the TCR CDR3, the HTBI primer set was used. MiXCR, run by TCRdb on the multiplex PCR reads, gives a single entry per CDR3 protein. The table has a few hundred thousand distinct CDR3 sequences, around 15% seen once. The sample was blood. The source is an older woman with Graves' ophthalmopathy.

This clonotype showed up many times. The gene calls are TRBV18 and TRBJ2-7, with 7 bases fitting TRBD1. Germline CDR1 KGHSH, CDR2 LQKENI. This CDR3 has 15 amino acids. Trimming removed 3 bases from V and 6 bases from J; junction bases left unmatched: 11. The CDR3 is CASSPQGQVTTEQYF. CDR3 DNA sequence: TGTGCCAGCTCACCTCAAGGACAGGTGACCACCGAGCAGTACTTC.

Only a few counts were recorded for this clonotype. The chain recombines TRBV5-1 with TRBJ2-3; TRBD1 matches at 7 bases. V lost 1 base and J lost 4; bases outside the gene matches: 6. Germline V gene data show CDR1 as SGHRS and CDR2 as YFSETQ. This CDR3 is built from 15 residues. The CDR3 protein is CASSLKRQGADTQYF. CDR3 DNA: TGCGCCAGCAGCTTGAAGCGACAGGGTGCAGATACGCAGTATTTT.

The CDR3 sequence is CSARGGQGAGELFF. The CDR3 DNA reads as TGCAGTGCTAGAGGGGGACAGGGGGCCGGGGAGCTGTTTTTT. This chain joins TRBV20-1 and TRBJ2-2; TRBD1 matches 11 bases. With 1 base clipped from V and 6 bases from J, the junction kept 1 base outside the gene matches. Germline V lookup: CDR1 DFQATT, CDR2 SNEGSKA (reference sequence). This CDR3 comprises 14 residues.

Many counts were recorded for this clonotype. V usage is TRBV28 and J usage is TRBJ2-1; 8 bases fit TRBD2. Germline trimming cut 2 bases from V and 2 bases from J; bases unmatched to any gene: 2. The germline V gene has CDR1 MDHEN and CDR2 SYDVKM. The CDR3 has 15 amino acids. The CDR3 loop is CASSLAGGPYNEQFF. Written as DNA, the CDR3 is TGTGCCAGCAGTTTAGCGGGAGGACCCTACAATGAGCAGTTCTTC.

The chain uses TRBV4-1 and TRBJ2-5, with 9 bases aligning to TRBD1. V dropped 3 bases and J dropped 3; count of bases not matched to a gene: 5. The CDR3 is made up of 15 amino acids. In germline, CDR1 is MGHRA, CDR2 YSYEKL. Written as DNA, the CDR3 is TGCGCCAGCAGCCAGAGGGACAGGGAGGAAGAGACCCAGTACTTC. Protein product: CASSQRDREEETQYF.

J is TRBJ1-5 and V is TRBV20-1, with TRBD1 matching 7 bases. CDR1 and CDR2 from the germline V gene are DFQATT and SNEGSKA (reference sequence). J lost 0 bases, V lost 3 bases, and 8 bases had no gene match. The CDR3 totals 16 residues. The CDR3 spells CSASGRQGVSNQPQHF. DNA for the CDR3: TGCAGTGCTAGCGGACGACAGGGAGTTAGCAATCAGCCCCAGCATTTT.

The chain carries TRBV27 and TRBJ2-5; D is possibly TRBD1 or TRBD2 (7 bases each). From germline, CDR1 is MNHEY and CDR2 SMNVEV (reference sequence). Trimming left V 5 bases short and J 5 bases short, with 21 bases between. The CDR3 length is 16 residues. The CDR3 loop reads CASSPGPGGGDETQYF. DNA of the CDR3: TGTGCCAGCAGTCCGGGGCCAGGGGGGGGCGACGAGACCCAGTACTTC.

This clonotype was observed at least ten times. The DNA of the CDR3 is TGTGCCAGCACGAGATACTATGGCTACACCTTC. It encodes CASTRYYGYTF. V is TRBV2 and J is TRBJ1-2; no reliable D call. CDR3 length: 11 residues. Germline V gives CDR1 SNHLY, CDR2 FYNNEI. Trimming stripped 7 bases from V and 3 bases from J, with 6 bases between.